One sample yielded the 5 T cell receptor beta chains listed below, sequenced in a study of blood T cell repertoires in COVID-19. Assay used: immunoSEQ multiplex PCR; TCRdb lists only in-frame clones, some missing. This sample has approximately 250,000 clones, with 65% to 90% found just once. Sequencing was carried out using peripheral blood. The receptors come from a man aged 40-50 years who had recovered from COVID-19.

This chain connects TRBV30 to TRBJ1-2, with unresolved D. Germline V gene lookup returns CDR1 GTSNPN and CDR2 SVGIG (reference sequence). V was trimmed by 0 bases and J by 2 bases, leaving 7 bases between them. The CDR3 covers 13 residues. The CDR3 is CAWSVGLNYGYTF. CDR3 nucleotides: TGTGCCTGGAGTGTTGGCTTGAACTATGGCTACACCTTC.

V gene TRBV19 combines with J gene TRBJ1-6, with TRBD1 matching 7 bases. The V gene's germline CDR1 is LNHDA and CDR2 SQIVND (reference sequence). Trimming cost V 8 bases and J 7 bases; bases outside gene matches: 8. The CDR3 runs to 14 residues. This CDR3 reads CASRTGTNNSPLHF. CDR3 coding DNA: TGTGCCAGTCGGACAGGAACCAACAATTCACCCCTCCACTTT.

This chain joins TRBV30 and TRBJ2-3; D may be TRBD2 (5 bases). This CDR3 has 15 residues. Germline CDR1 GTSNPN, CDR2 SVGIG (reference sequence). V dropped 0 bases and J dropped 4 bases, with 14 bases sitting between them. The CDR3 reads CAWSVQRDRPDTQYF. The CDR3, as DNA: TGTGCCTGGAGTGTCCAACGGGATAGGCCAGATACGCAGTATTTT.

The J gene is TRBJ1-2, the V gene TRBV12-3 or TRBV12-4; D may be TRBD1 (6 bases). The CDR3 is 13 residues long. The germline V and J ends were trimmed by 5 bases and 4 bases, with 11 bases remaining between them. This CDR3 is CASSSGQFYGYTF. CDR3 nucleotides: TGTGCCAGCAGTAGCGGACAGTTCTATGGCTACACCTTC.

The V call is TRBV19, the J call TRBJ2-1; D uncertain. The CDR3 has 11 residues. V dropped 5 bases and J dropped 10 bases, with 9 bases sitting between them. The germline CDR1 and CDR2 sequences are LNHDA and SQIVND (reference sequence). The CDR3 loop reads CASSVYWEQFF. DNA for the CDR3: TGTGCCAGTAGTGTATACTGGGAGCAGTTCTTC.